Listed below are T cell receptor beta chains from one sample, sequenced in a study of T cell responses to AZD1222 COVID-19 vaccine. Data came from immunoSEQ multiplex PCR; TCRdb stores just in-frame clones and leaves some out. The repertoire holds over 100,000 clones, with over 85% as singletons. This specimen was peripheral blood, taken on day 0 of AZD1222 vaccination. The source is an adult in good health. Each CDR3 is given with its conserved first and last residue. A D gene is named only where the DNA matches it firmly. Only part of the rows carry a size: once, few, many, or a class if the clone is expanded.

v_call: TRBV5-1
d_call: NA
cdr3_length: 11
clone_size: NA
j_call: TRBJ2-5
cdr3_nt: TGCGCCAGCAGTTTTCAAGAGACCCAGTACTTC
cdr3_aa: CASSFQETQYF

v_call: TRBV11-3
d_call: NA
cdr3_length: 14
clone_size: NA
j_call: TRBJ2-1
cdr3_nt: TGTGCCAGCAGCGCAGACGGGAGCTACAATGAGCAGTTCTTC
cdr3_aa: CASSADGSYNEQFF

v_call: TRBV9
d_call: NA
cdr3_length: 15
clone_size: NA
j_call: TRBJ2-7
cdr3_nt: TGTGCCAGCAGCGTAGGTAGCGGCAAGACCTACGAGCAGTACTTC
cdr3_aa: CASSVGSGKTYEQYF

v_call: TRBV28
d_call: NA
cdr3_length: 13
clone_size: NA
j_call: TRBJ1-2
cdr3_nt: TGTGCCAGCAGTTACGAGGGTGACTATGGCTACACCTTC
cdr3_aa: CASSYEGDYGYTF

v_call: TRBV6-2/TRBV6-3
d_call: TRBD2
cdr3_length: 17
clone_size: NA
j_call: TRBJ2-1
cdr3_nt: TGTGCCAGCAGTTACCACCCCGCCGGGACTAGCGGAGGTGAGCAGTTCTTC
cdr3_aa: CASSYHPAGTSGGEQFF

v_call: TRBV28
d_call: NA
cdr3_length: 13
clone_size: NA
j_call: TRBJ2-7
cdr3_nt: TGTGCCAGCAAAGTCCCTGGGGCGGCCGAGCAGTACTTC
cdr3_aa: CASKVPGAAEQYF

v_call: TRBV28
d_call: TRBD1
cdr3_length: 14
clone_size: NA
j_call: TRBJ2-5
cdr3_nt: TGTGCCAGCAGCTGGGTGAGGGGGCGAGAGACCCAGTACTTC
cdr3_aa: CASSWVRGRETQYF

v_call: TRBV4-3
d_call: TRBD2
cdr3_length: 15
clone_size: NA
j_call: TRBJ2-1
cdr3_nt: TGCGCCAGCAGCCAAGGGACTAGTAAATACAATGAGCAGTTCTTC
cdr3_aa: CASSQGTSKYNEQFF

v_call: TRBV29-1
d_call: NA
cdr3_length: 14
clone_size: NA
j_call: TRBJ2-5
cdr3_nt: TGCAGCGTAGAACAGGGACGCCTTGGGGAGACCCAGTACTTC
cdr3_aa: CSVEQGRLGETQYF

v_call: TRBV5-1
d_call: NA
cdr3_length: 14
clone_size: NA
j_call: TRBJ1-3
cdr3_nt: TGCGCCAGCAGCTCACAGAGCTCTGGAAACACCATATATTTT
cdr3_aa: CASSSQSSGNTIYF

v_call: TRBV6-5
d_call: TRBD1
cdr3_length: 14
clone_size: NA
j_call: TRBJ2-7
cdr3_nt: TGTGCCAGCAAAAGCCGGGACAGCTCCTACGAGCAGTACTTC
cdr3_aa: CASKSRDSSYEQYF

v_call: TRBV4-2
d_call: TRBD2
cdr3_length: 17
clone_size: NA
j_call: TRBJ2-1
cdr3_nt: TGTGCCAGCAGCCAAGATGGAGGACTAGCGGGACTGGGTGAGCAGTTCTTC
cdr3_aa: CASSQDGGLAGLGEQFF

v_call: TRBV7-2
d_call: TRBD2
cdr3_length: 16
clone_size: NA
j_call: TRBJ2-7
cdr3_nt: TGTGCCAGCAGCTTCCTAACCGGGACTAGCGGATACGAGCAGTACTTC
cdr3_aa: CASSFLTGTSGYEQYF

v_call: TRBV11-2
d_call: TRBD1
cdr3_length: 13
clone_size: once
j_call: TRBJ2-7
cdr3_nt: TGTGCCAGCAGCTCCCGGACAGGGTTCGAGCAGTACTTC
cdr3_aa: CASSSRTGFEQYF

v_call: TRBV12-5
d_call: TRBD1
cdr3_length: 15
clone_size: NA
j_call: TRBJ2-2
cdr3_nt: TGTGCTAGTGGTCCTCGGACAGGGGGCTTTGGGGAGCTGTTTTTT
cdr3_aa: CASGPRTGGFGELFF

v_call: TRBV7-9
d_call: NA
cdr3_length: 15
clone_size: NA
j_call: TRBJ1-6
cdr3_nt: TGTGCCAGCAGCCGCGGACAGTCCGCACTTGCCCCCCTCCACTTT
cdr3_aa: CASSRGQSALAPLHF

v_call: TRBV5-5
d_call: NA
cdr3_length: 14
clone_size: NA
j_call: TRBJ2-7
cdr3_nt: TGTGCCAGCAGCTCGACCGGGCCAAGACTCGAGCAGTACTTC
cdr3_aa: CASSSTGPRLEQYF

v_call: TRBV12-3/TRBV12-4
d_call: NA
cdr3_length: 13
clone_size: once
j_call: TRBJ2-5
cdr3_nt: TGTGCCAGCAGTTTGGGCCTGCAAGAGACCCAGTACTTC
cdr3_aa: CASSLGLQETQYF

v_call: TRBV27
d_call: TRBD2
cdr3_length: 16
clone_size: NA
j_call: TRBJ2-7
cdr3_nt: TGTGCCAGCAGTTTATTCGGGGGGAAGAGCTCCTACGAGCAGTACTTC
cdr3_aa: CASSLFGGKSSYEQYF

v_call: TRBV10-3
d_call: TRBD2
cdr3_length: 14
clone_size: NA
j_call: TRBJ2-7
cdr3_nt: TGTGCCGTCGGGGCGGGAGGCCACTCCTACGAGCAGTACTTC
cdr3_aa: CAVGAGGHSYEQYF

v_call: TRBV10-3
d_call: TRBD2
cdr3_length: 16
clone_size: NA
j_call: TRBJ2-3
cdr3_nt: TGTGCCATCAGCTCCACAGCGGGAGACGGGACAGATACGCAGTATTTT
cdr3_aa: CAISSTAGDGTDTQYF

v_call: TRBV5-1
d_call: NA
cdr3_length: 14
clone_size: NA
j_call: TRBJ2-7
cdr3_nt: TGCGCCAGCAGCCGCGGACAAGAAAGCTACGAGCAGTACTTC
cdr3_aa: CASSRGQESYEQYF

v_call: TRBV3-1/TRBV3-2
d_call: NA
cdr3_length: 13
clone_size: NA
j_call: TRBJ2-7
cdr3_nt: TGTGCCAGCAGCCAGGCCAGAGGGGGCGAGCAGTACTTC
cdr3_aa: CASSQARGGEQYF

v_call: TRBV6-5
d_call: NA
cdr3_length: 15
clone_size: NA
j_call: TRBJ1-6
cdr3_nt: TGTGCCAGCAGTTACACGGGATCGGGGCCCTCACCCCTCCACTTT
cdr3_aa: CASSYTGSGPSPLHF

v_call: TRBV28
d_call: NA
cdr3_length: 13
clone_size: once
j_call: TRBJ2-7
cdr3_nt: TGTGCCAGCAGTTTTTCTGGCTCCTACGAGCAGTACTTC
cdr3_aa: CASSFSGSYEQYF

v_call: TRBV15
d_call: NA
cdr3_length: 15
clone_size: NA
j_call: TRBJ2-7
cdr3_nt: TGTGCCACCAGCAGAGAACGAGCAGGGGCCTACGAGCAGTACTTC
cdr3_aa: CATSRERAGAYEQYF

v_call: TRBV25-1
d_call: NA
cdr3_length: 14
clone_size: NA
j_call: TRBJ1-4
cdr3_nt: TGTGCCAGCAGTGAACGGGCAGGGTATGAAAAACTGTTTTTT
cdr3_aa: CASSERAGYEKLFF

v_call: TRBV11-3
d_call: TRBD2
cdr3_length: 16
clone_size: NA
j_call: TRBJ2-7
cdr3_nt: TGTGCCAGCAGCGGCCGCGCCGGGACTATCTTCTACGAGCAGTACTTC
cdr3_aa: CASSGRAGTIFYEQYF

v_call: TRBV28
d_call: TRBD2
cdr3_length: 14
clone_size: NA
j_call: TRBJ2-7
cdr3_nt: TGTGCCAGCTTTTCGGGGGGATTCCCTTCGGAGCAGTACTTC
cdr3_aa: CASFSGGFPSEQYF

v_call: TRBV5-1
d_call: NA
cdr3_length: 17
clone_size: NA
j_call: TRBJ2-5
cdr3_nt: TGCGCCAGCAGCTTGGGTGATCTTGTCGGGAGCGGAGAGACCCAGTACTTC
cdr3_aa: CASSLGDLVGSGETQYF

v_call: TRBV7-9
d_call: TRBD1
cdr3_length: 14
clone_size: NA
j_call: TRBJ1-4
cdr3_nt: TGTGCCAGCATGAGGGGGCCAACTAATGAAAAACTGTTTTTT
cdr3_aa: CASMRGPTNEKLFF

v_call: TRBV27
d_call: NA
cdr3_length: 16
clone_size: NA
j_call: TRBJ2-7
cdr3_nt: TGTGCCAGCAGCCCTCGGATAGGAGCGGTAAGCTACGAGCAGTACTTC
cdr3_aa: CASSPRIGAVSYEQYF

v_call: TRBV6-2/TRBV6-3
d_call: NA
cdr3_length: 13
clone_size: NA
j_call: TRBJ1-4
cdr3_nt: TGTGCCAGCAACCCCTCGATATTGGAAAAACTGTTTTTT
cdr3_aa: CASNPSILEKLFF

v_call: TRBV7-3
d_call: TRBD1
cdr3_length: 15
clone_size: once
j_call: TRBJ2-1
cdr3_nt: TGTGCCAGCGGCCGAACAGGGGGAGCGTACAATGAGCAGTTCTTC
cdr3_aa: CASGRTGGAYNEQFF

v_call: TRBV10-3
d_call: NA
cdr3_length: 14
clone_size: NA
j_call: TRBJ1-5
cdr3_nt: TGTGCCATCAGTGAGACAGGGCCCAATCAGCCCCAGCATTTT
cdr3_aa: CAISETGPNQPQHF

v_call: TRBV6-1
d_call: NA
cdr3_length: 14
clone_size: NA
j_call: TRBJ1-5
cdr3_nt: TGTGCCAGCAGTGAAGGCCCTAGGGGACAGCCCCAGCATTTT
cdr3_aa: CASSEGPRGQPQHF

v_call: TRBV2
d_call: TRBD1
cdr3_length: 15
clone_size: once
j_call: TRBJ1-1
cdr3_nt: TGTGCCAGCAGTGAGGGGGGACAGGCGAACACTGAAGCTTTCTTT
cdr3_aa: CASSEGGQANTEAFF

v_call: TRBV7-8
d_call: NA
cdr3_length: 15
clone_size: NA
j_call: TRBJ2-5
cdr3_nt: TGTGCCAGCAGCCCTGCAGGGCGCAGGGACGAGACCCAGTACTTC
cdr3_aa: CASSPAGRRDETQYF

v_call: TRBV5-8
d_call: NA
cdr3_length: 14
clone_size: NA
j_call: TRBJ2-5
cdr3_nt: TGTGCCAGCGATGAAGGGGGGGCAACGGAGACCCAGTACTTC
cdr3_aa: CASDEGGATETQYF

v_call: TRBV29-1
d_call: NA
cdr3_length: 12
clone_size: NA
j_call: TRBJ1-4
cdr3_nt: TGCAGCGTTGGAGGGGGGAATGAAAAACTGTTTTTT
cdr3_aa: CSVGGGNEKLFF

v_call: TRBV7-9
d_call: TRBD2
cdr3_length: 15
clone_size: NA
j_call: TRBJ2-7
cdr3_nt: TGTGCCAGCAGCTTACTCGCGGGAGGGGGCTACGAGCAGTACTTC
cdr3_aa: CASSLLAGGGYEQYF

v_call: TRBV2
d_call: NA
cdr3_length: 14
clone_size: few
j_call: TRBJ2-7
cdr3_nt: TGTGCCAGCAGCGTCGGGACGGTCGCCTACGAGCAGTACTTC
cdr3_aa: CASSVGTVAYEQYF

v_call: TRBV7-2
d_call: NA
cdr3_length: 14
clone_size: NA
j_call: TRBJ2-7
cdr3_nt: TGTGCCAGCAGCTTAGGGCTAGGGGACTACGAGCAGTACTTC
cdr3_aa: CASSLGLGDYEQYF

v_call: TRBV29-1
d_call: TRBD2
cdr3_length: 14
clone_size: once
j_call: TRBJ2-7
cdr3_nt: TGCAGCGTTGAAACTAGCGGGATAACCTACGAGCAGTACTTC
cdr3_aa: CSVETSGITYEQYF

v_call: TRBV2
d_call: NA
cdr3_length: 13
clone_size: NA
j_call: TRBJ1-1
cdr3_nt: TGTGCCAGCAACATAATATTGAACACTGAAGCTTTCTTT
cdr3_aa: CASNIILNTEAFF

v_call: TRBV7-9
d_call: NA
cdr3_length: 17
clone_size: NA
j_call: TRBJ2-1
cdr3_nt: TGTGCCAGCAGCCCTAAGGGTGGAAATCGGGCTTACAATGAGCAGTTCTTC
cdr3_aa: CASSPKGGNRAYNEQFF

v_call: TRBV28
d_call: NA
cdr3_length: 14
clone_size: NA
j_call: TRBJ1-5
cdr3_nt: TGTGCCAGCAGAGCAGGTCGGGTGACTCAGCCCCAGCATTTT
cdr3_aa: CASRAGRVTQPQHF